This T cell receptor beta chain was retrieved from a study of tissue T cells after allogeneic stem cell transplantation. About the research overall: This research-autopsy study prospectively enrolled adult allogeneic hematopoietic cell transplant recipients with steroid-refractory graft-versus-host disease. All graft-versus-host disease patients had gastrointestinal involvement and received several lines of directed therapy. Viable blood and marrow gave sorted CD3+ T cells if numbers allowed.

Clones were read by immunoSEQ multiplex PCR, and TCRdb kept only the in-frame ones, dropping some. Among 25,000 to 30,000 clones listed, about 89% were seen once. Notes on this clone: Its specificity is unknown.

V gave up 2 bases and J gave up 5 bases, with 4 bases separating them. The CDR3 runs 12 residues. Germline V gene data show CDR1 as SGHTA and CDR2 as FQGNSA. Study-level points and caveats: Limitations included a small, clinically heterogeneous cohort and limited sampling depth.

The V and J genes are TRBV7-2 and TRBJ1-5; D unclear. The receptor was isolated from a male donor aged 60 or over who later had graft-versus-host disease after an allogeneic stem cell transplant. The specimen comprised blood, sampled before transplantation. The CDR3: CASSLMDQPQHF. CDR3 DNA sequence: TGTGCCAGCAGCTTAATGGATCAGCCCCAGCATTTT.